Listed here is a single TCR beta chain. This CDR3 has 14 amino acids. Germline V gives CDR1 MNHEY, CDR2 SVGAGI. V was clipped by 8 bases and J by 5 bases; unmatched bases: 7. This entry is derived from a study of blood T cell repertoires in COVID-19. Study overall: Spain, Italy and the United States supplied samples that represented acute and convalescent COVID-19.

Clones were read by immunoSEQ multiplex PCR, and TCRdb kept only the in-frame ones, dropping some. The table has fewer than 150,000 clones, 75% to 90% seen once. V is TRBV6-5 and J is TRBJ2-2; TRBD1 matches 8 bases. The receptor comes from a woman aged 40 to 50 with acute or convalescent COVID-19. What was sequenced was peripheral blood. Here the CDR3 reads CASRDRGGTGELFF. The CDR3 bases are TGTGCCAGCCGCGACAGGGGCGGGACCGGGGAGCTGTTTTTT.